This TCR beta chain was profiled in a study of blood T cell repertoires in COVID-19. Overall study context: Acute and convalescent COVID-19 samples came from the United States, Italy and Spain. Sources were T cells, B-cell-depleted T cells, or PBMCs; the material itself was cDNA or gDNA.

The CDR3 contains 14 residues. Germline V gives CDR1 LGHDT, CDR2 YNNKEL (reference sequence). V dropped 6 bases and J dropped 4; count of bases not matched to a gene: 8. Authors' processing steps: Amplification with reference gene primers provided the estimates of nucleated cell counts. Measured with immunoSEQ multiplex PCR; TCRdb has only the in-frame clones, and not every one. That table gives V, J and clone size, and the DNA gave D and trimming. The table includes over 250,000 clones, roughly 90% detected once. The rearrangement uses TRBV3-1 (or the pseudogene TRBV3-2) and TRBJ1-1, with TRBD1 matching over 7 bases. This clonotype was obtained from a man aged 45-65 years with acute or convalescent COVID-19. The sample consisted of peripheral blood. CDR3 nucleotides: TGTGCCAGCAGTTCGGGACAGAGCGTCACTGAAGCTTTCTTT. Translating it yields CASSSGQSVTEAFF.